This T cell receptor beta chain is drawn from a study of cytomegalovirus exposure and HLA in healthy donors. As concerns this clone: Its cognate antigen is unknown.

Findings and limits, study-wide: Some V segments, TRBV6-2 and TRBV6-3 among them, were indistinguishable and were therefore excluded.

V dropped 4 bases and J dropped 5; count of bases not matched to a gene: 16. Germline loops: CDR1 LNHDA, CDR2 SQIVND (reference sequence). This CDR3 comprises 18 residues. A multiplex PCR was run with 60 Vbeta primers and 13 Jbeta primers. TCRdb keeps only in-frame clones here, not all; method: immunoSEQ multiplex PCR. The sample has fewer than 120,000 clones; more than 75% are singletons. The clonotype was recovered from a man aged 40-50 years in good health and CMV-seronegative. This rearrangement joins TRBV19 to TRBJ2-1; 8 bases map to TRBD1. The source material was PBMCs. CDR3 in amino acids: CASSKTADRASRDNEQFF. The CDR3 nucleotides are TGTGCCAGTAGTAAGACGGCGGACAGGGCCTCTCGGGACAATGAGCAGTTCTTC.